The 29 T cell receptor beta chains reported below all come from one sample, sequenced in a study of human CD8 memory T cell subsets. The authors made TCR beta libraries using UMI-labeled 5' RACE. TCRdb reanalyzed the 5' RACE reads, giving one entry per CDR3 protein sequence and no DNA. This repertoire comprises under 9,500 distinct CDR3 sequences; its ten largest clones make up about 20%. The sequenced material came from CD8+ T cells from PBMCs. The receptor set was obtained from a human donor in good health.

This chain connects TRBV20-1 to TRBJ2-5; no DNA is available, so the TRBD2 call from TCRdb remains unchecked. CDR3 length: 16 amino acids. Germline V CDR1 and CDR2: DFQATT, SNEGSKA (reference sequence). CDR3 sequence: CSARDESSGERETQYF.

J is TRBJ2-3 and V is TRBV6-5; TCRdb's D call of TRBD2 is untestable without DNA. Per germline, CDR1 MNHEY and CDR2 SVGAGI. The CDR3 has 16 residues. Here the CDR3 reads CASSRIAGTSTDTQYF.

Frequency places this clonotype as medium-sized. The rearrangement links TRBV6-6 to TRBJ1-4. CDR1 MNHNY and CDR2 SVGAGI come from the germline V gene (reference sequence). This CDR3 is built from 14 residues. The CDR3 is CASSYSTLNEKLFF.

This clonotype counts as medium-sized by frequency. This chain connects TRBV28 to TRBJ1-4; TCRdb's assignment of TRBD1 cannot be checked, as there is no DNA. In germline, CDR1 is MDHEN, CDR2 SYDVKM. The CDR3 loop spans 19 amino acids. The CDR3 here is CASSRIGDRGTREGVKLFF.

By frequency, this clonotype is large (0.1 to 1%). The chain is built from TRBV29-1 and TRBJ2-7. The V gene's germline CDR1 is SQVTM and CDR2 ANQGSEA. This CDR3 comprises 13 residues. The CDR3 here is CSVEGLAVPGQYF.

The CDR3: CASRDRGPYEQYF. The chain combines TRBV19 with TRBJ2-7; the TCRdb D gene call, TRBD1, has no DNA to confirm it. The germline V gene has CDR1 LNHDA and CDR2 SQIVND (reference sequence). The CDR3 is 13 residues long.

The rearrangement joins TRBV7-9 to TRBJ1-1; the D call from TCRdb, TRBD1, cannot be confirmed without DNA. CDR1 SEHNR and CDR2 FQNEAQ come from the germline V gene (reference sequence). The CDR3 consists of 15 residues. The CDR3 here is CASSSPTGVGTEAFF.

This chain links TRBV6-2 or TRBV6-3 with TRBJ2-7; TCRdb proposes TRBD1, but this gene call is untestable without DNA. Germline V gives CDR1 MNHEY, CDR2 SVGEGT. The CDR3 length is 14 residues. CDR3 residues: CASSYEQGSYEQYF.

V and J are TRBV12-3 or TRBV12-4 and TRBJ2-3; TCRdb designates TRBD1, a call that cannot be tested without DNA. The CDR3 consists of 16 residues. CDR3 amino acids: CASSRLGGDRTDTQYF.

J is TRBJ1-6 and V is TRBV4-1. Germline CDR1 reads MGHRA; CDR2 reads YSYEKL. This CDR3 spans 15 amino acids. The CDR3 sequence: CASSQHTATNSPLHF.

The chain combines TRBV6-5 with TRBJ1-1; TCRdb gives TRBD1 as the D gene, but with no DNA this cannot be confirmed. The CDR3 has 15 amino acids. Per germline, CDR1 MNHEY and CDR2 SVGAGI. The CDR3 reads CASSYIGAMNTEAFF.

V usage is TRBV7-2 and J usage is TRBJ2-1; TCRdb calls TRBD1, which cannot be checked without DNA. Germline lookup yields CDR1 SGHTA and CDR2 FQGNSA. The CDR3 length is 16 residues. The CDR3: CASSFPQGAIFNEQFF.

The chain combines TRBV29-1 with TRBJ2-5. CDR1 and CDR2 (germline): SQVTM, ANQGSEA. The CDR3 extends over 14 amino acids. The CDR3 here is CSVEDLVSEETQYF.

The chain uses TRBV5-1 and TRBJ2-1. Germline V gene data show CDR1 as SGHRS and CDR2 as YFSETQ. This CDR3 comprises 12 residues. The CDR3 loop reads CASRLADDEQFF.

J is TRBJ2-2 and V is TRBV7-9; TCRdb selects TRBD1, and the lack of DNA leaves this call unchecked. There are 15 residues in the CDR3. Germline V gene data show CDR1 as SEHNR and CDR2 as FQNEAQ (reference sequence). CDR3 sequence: CASSITGANTGELFF.

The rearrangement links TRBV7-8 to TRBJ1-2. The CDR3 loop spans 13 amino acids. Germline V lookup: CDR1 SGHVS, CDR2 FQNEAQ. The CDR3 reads CASSLGSNVGYTF. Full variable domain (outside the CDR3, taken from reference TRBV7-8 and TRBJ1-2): GAGVSQSPRYKVAKRGQDVALRCDPISGHVSLFWYQQALGQGPEFLTYFQNEAQLDKSGLPSDRFFAERPEGSVSTLKIQRTQQEDSAVYLCASSLGSNVGYTFGSGTRLTVV.

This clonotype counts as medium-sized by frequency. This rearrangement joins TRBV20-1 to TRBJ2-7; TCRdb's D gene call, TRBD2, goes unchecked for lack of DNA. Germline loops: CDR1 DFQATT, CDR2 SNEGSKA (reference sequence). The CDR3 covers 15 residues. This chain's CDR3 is CSARSIAGETYEQYF.

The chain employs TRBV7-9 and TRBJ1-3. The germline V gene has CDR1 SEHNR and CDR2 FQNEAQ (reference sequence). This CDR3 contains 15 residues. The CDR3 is CASSLVPVSGNTIYF.

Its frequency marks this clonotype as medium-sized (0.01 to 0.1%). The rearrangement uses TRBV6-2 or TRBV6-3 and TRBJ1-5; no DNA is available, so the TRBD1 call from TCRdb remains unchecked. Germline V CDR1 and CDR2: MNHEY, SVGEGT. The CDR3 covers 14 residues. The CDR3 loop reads CASSPDSRNQPQHF.

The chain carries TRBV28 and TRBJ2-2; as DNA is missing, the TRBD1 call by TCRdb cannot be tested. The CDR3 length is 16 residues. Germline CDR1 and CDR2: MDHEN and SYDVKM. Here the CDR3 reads CASRIPGQENPGELFF.

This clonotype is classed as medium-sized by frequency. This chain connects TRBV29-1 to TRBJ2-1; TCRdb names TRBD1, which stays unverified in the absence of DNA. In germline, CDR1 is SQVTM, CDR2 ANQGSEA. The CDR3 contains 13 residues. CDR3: CSVRDGLYNEQFF.

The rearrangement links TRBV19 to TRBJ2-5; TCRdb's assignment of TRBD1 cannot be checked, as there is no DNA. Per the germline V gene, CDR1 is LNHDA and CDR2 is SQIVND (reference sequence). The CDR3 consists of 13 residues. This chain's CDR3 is CASGASIQETQYF. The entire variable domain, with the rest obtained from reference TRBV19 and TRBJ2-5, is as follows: DGGITQSPKYLFRKEGQNVTLSCEQNLNHDAMYWYRQDPGQGLRLIYYSQIVNDFQKGDIAEGYSVSREKKESFPLTVTSAQKNPTAFYLCASGASIQETQYFGPGTRLLVL.

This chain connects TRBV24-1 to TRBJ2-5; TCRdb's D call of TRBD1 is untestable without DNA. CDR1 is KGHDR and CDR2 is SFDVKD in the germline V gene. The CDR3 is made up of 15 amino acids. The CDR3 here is CATRPGQSESETQYF.

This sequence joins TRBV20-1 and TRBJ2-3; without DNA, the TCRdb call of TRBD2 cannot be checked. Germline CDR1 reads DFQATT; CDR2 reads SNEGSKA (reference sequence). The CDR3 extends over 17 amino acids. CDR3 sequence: CSARDPSLATGADTQYF.

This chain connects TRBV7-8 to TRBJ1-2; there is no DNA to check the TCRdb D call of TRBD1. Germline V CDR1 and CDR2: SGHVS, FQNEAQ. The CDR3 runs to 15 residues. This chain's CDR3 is CASGDPGYTNYGYTF.

The CDR3: CASDSGREADTQYF. The V call is TRBV7-6, the J call TRBJ2-3; TCRdb lists TRBD1, though no DNA is available to test this call. CDR1 SGHVS and CDR2 FNYEAQ come from the germline V gene. There are 14 residues in the CDR3.

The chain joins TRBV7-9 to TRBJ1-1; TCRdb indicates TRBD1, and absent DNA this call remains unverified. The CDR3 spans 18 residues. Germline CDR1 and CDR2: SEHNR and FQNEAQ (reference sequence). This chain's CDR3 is CASSSIRNGQGVNTEAFF.

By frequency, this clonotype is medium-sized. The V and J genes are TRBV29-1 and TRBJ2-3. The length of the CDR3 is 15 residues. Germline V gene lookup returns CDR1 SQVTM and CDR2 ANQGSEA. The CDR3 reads CSVVIGMKNTDTQYF.

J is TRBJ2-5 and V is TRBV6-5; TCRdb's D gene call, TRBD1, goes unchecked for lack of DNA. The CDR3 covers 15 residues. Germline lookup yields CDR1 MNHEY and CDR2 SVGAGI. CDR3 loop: CASSYSYHGGETQYF.